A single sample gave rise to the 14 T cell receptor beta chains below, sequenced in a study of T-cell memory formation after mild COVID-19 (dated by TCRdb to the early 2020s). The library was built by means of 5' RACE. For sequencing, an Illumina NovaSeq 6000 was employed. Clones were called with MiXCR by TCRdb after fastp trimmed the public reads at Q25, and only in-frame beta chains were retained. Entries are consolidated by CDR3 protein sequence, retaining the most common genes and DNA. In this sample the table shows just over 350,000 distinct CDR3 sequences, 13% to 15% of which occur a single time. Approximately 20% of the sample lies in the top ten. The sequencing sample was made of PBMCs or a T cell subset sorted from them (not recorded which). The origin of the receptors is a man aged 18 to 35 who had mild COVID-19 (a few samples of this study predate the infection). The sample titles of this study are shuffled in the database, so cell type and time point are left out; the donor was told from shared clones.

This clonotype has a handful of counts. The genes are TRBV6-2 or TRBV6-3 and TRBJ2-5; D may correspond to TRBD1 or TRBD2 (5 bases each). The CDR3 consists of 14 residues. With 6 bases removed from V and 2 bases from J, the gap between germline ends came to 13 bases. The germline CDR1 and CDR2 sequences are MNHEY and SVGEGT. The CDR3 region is CASRNRDGQETQYF. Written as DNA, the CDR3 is TGTGCCAGCAGGAACCGGGACGGACAAGAGACCCAGTACTTC.

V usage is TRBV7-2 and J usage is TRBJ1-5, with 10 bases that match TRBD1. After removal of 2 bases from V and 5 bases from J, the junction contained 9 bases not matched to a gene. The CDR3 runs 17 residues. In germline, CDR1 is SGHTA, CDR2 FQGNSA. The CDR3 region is CASSLLPGTGEDQPQHF. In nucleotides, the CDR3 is TGTGCCAGCAGCTTACTCCCCGGGACAGGGGAAGATCAGCCCCAGCATTTT.

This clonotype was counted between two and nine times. The CDR3 DNA reads TGCAGTGCTAGAGAGACAGGCCCCTATGGCTACACCTTC. This sequence encodes CSARETGPYGYTF. The V gene is TRBV20-1, the J gene TRBJ1-2; tentative D call: TRBD1 (6 bases). The V gene lost 0 bases and the J gene lost 4 bases, with 9 bases spanning the gap. This CDR3 is built from 13 residues. In germline, CDR1 is DFQATT, CDR2 SNEGSKA (reference sequence).

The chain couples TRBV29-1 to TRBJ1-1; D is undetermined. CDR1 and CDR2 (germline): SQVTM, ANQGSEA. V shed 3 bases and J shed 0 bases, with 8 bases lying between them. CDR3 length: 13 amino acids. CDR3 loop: CSVDRGMNTEAFF. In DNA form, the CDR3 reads TGCAGCGTTGACCGGGGTATGAACACTGAAGCTTTCTTT.

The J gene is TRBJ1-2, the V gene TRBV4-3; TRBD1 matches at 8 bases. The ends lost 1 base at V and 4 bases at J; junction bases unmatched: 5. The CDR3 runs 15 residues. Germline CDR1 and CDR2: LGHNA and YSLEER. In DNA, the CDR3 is TGCGCCAGCAGCCAAGCAGGACAGGGTGGCTATGGCTACACCTTC. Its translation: CASSQAGQGGYGYTF.

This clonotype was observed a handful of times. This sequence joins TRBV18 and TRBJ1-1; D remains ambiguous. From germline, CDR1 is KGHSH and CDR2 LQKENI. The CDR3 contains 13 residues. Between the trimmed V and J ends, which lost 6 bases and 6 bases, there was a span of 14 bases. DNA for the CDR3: TGTGCCAGCTCCCTCCCGGCCATTCCTGAAGCTTTCTTT. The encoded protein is CASSLPAIPEAFF.

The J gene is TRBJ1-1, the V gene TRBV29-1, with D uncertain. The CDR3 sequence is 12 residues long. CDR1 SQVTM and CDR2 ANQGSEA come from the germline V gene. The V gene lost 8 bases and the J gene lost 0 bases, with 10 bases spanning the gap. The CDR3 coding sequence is TGCAGCCCCCTCCGGGTGAACACTGAAGCTTTCTTT. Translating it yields CSPLRVNTEAFF.

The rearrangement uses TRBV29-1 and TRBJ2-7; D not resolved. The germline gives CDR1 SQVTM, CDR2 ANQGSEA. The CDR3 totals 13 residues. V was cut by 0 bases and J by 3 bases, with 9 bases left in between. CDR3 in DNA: TGCAGCGTTGAAGACGCGGACGTCTACGAGCAGTACTTC. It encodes CSVEDADVYEQYF.

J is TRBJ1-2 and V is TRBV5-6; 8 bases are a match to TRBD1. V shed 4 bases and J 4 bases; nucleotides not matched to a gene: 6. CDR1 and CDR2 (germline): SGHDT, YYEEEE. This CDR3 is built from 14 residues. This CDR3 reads CASSGEGTGYGYTF. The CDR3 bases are TGTGCCAGCAGCGGGGAAGGGACAGGCTATGGCTACACCTTC. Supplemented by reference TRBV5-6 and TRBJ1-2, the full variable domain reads DAGVTQSPTHLIKTRGQQVTLRCSPKSGHDTVSWYQQALGQGPQFIFQYYEEEERQRGNFPDRFSGHQFPNYSSELNVNALLLGDSALYLCASSGEGTGYGYTFGSGTRLTVV.

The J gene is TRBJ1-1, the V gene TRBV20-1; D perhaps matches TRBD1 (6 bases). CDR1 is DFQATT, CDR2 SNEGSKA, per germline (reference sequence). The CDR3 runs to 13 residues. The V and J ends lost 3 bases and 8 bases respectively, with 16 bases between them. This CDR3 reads CSASPVGGPEAFF. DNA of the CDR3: TGCAGTGCTAGCCCCGTGGGGGGGCCCGAAGCTTTCTTT.

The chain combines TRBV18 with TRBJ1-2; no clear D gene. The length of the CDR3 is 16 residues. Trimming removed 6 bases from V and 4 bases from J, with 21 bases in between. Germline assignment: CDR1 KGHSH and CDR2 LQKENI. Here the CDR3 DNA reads TGTGCCAGCTCCCAACTCCAGGATGAAAATTTCTATGGCTACACCTTC. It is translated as CASSQLQDENFYGYTF.

The CDR3 spells CASSSGSGQYV. Written as DNA, the CDR3 is TGTGCCAGCTCGTCGGGTTCGGGGCAGTACGTC. The chain has TRBV18 and TRBJ2-7; D is ambiguous. The CDR3 loop spans 11 amino acids. Between the trimmed V and J ends, which lost 6 bases and 9 bases, there was a span of 12 bases. From germline, CDR1 is KGHSH and CDR2 LQKENI.

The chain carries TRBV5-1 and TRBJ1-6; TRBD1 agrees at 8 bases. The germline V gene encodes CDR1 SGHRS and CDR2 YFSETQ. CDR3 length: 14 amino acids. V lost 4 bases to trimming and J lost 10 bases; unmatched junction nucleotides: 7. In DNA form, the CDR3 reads TGCGCCAGCAGCGGGAGGACAGGGCTATCACCCCTCCACTTT. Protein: CASSGRTGLSPLHF.

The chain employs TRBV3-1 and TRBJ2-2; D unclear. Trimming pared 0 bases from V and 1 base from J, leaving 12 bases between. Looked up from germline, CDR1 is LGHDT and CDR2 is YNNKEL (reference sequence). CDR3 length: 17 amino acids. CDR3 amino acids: CASSQEFQALNTGELFF. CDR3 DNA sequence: TGTGCCAGCAGCCAAGAATTTCAGGCTTTGAACACCGGGGAGCTGTTTTTT.